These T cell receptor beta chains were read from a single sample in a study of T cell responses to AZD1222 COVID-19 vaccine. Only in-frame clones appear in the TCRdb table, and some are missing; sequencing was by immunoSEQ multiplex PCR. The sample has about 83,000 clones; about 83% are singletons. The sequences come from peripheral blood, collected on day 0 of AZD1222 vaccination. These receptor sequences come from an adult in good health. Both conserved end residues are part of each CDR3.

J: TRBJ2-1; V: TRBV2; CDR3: CASRSGTSNEQFF
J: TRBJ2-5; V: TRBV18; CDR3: CASSPGTQETQYF
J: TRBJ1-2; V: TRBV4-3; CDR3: CASSQVSGASSYGYTF
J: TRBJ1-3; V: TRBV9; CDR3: CASSYGASGGNTIYF
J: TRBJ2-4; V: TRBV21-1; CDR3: CASSAHLPLGGSLAKNIQYF
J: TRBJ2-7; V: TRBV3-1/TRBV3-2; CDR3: CASSPQMTSGPYEQYF
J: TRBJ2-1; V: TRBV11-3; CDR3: CASSLGRGEQFF
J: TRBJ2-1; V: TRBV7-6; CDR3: CASSLGPGTRYNEQFF
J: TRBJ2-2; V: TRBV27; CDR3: CASRGTGNTGELFF
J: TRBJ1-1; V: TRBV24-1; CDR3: CAIPSGRAFSWNTEAFF
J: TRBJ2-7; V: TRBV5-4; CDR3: CASSPSGAQGSREQYF
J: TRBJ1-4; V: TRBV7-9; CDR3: CASRATGYGSNEKLFF
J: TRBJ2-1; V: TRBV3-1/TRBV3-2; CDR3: CASSRGHSNEQFF
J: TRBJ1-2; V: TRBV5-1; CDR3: CASSLAGEDGYTF
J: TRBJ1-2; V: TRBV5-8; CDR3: CASTFRQTYYGYTF
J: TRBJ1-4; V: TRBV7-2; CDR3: CASSLEGQQNEKLFF
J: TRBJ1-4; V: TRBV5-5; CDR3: CASSLVPRAGEKLFF
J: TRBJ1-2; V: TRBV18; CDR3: CASSPAGSKFIGYTF
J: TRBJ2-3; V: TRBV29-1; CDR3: CSVEGGAGTDTQYF
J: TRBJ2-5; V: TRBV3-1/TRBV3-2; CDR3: CASSQTSGTQETQYF
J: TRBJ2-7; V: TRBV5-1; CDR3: CASRPTGPTIGEQYF
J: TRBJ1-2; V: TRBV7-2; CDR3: CASSLAQGGYGYTF
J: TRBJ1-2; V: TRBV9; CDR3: CASSVGSNPYGYTF
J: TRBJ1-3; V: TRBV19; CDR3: CASSIVAGGGAGNTIYF
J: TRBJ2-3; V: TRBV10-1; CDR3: CASSEAGGRRRDTQYF
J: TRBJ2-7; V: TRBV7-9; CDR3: CASTPLPGTGDYEQYF
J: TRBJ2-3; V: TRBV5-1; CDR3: CASSLSTDTQYF
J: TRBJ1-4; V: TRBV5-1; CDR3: CASSLGVRSTELEKLFF
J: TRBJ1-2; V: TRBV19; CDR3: CASSSWTGESANYGYTF
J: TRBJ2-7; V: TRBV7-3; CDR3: CASSFQGGDYEQYF
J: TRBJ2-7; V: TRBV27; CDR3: CASSLRGYAEQYF
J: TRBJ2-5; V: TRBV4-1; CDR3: CASSPQQGETQYF
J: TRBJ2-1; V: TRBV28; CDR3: CASSLAGRASEQFF
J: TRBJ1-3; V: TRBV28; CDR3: CASSPASTGVSGNTIYF
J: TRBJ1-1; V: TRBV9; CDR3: CASSGTGDTEAFF
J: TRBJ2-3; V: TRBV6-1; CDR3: CASSEVLAGGITTDTQYF
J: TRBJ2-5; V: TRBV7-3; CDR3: CASSLTPRTGQETQYF
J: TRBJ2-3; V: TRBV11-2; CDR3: CASSLALPGTTDTQYF
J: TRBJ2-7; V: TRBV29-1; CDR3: CSVGGSTSYEQYF
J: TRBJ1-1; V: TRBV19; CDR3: CASRMTGLNTEAFF
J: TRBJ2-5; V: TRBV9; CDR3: CASSREEAPTGETQYF
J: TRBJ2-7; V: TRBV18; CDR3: CASSPRQYEQYF
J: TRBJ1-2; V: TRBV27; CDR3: CASSPLRGQGANYGYTF
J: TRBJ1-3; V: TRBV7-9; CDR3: CASSLGAVGSGNTIYF
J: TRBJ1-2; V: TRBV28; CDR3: CASSSRGEDYGYTF
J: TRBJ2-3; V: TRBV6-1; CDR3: CASSEITGGTDTQYF
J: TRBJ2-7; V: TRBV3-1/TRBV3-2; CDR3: CASSPPPPRYEQYF
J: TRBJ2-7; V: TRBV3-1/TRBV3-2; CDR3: CASSPKTSGGPQYF
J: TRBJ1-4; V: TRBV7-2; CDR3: CASSPPVSSEGWRKLFF
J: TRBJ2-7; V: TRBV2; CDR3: CASKFQWTGPYEQYF
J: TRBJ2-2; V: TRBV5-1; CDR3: CASGTGETGELFF
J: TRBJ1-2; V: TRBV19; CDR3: CASGGSAGKTNYGYTF
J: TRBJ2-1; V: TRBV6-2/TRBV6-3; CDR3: CASSYPNWTSGTYNEQFF
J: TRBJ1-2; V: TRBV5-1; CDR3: CASSQPTGGVYGYTF